This TCR beta chain was found in a study of blood T cell repertoires in COVID-19. About the research overall: Sites across the United States, Italy and Spain contributed samples from acute and convalescent COVID-19. Sources were T cells, B-cell-depleted T cells, or PBMCs; the material itself was cDNA or gDNA.

This CDR3 spans 14 amino acids. CDR1 MNHEY and CDR2 SMNVEV come from the germline V gene (reference sequence). With V trimmed by 5 bases and J by 3 bases, 7 bases remained unmatched. Per the original methods: From reference gene primer amplification, estimates of nucleated cell counts were derived. The assay was immunoSEQ multiplex PCR, and TCRdb's table has in-frame clones only and misses some. That table gives V, J and clone size, and the DNA gave D and trimming. The sample yields tens of thousands of clones, over 70% seen once. The origin of this receptor is an elderly man with active or convalescent COVID-19. J is TRBJ2-7 and V is TRBV27; TRBD1 aligns across 7 bases. Input material: peripheral blood. CDR3 loop: CASSPGQSDYEQYF. In DNA, the CDR3 is TGTGCCAGCAGTCCGGGACAGTCGGACTACGAGCAGTACTTC.